Each of the 26 T cell receptor beta chains below was sequenced from the same sample in a study of shared clonotypes between healthy human individuals. Profiling relied on immunoSEQ multiplex PCR, and the TCRdb table lists in-frame clones only, not all of them. This table holds roughly 1,800,000 clones, about 95% found once. The naive CD8 population came from CD45RO-negative cells selected for CCR7, without terminally differentiated effector memory CD45RA+ cells. Sample: naive CD8+ T cells sorted from blood. The receptors were gathered from a young man in good health.

This sequence joins TRBV2 and TRBJ1-2, with a tentative D call TRBD1 (5 bases). Germline CDR1 is SNHLY and CDR2 is FYNNEI. V dropped 6 bases and J dropped 6 bases, with 14 bases sitting between them. CDR3 length: 13 amino acids. The DNA for the CDR3 is TGTGCCAGCAGGGGCGGAGGGGACCATGGCTACACCTTC. This translates into CASRGGGDHGYTF.

J is TRBJ2-7 and V is TRBV5-8; a possible D gene is TRBD1 (6 bases). The CDR3 sequence is 15 residues long. Germline V gene data show CDR1 as SGHTS and CDR2 as YDEGEE. Trimming cost V 4 bases and J 2 bases, with 16 bases left between them. The CDR3 is CASSGETGKTYEQYF. In DNA, the CDR3 is TGTGCCAGCAGCGGGGAGACAGGAAAGACCTACGAGCAGTACTTC.

This chain uses TRBV7-2 with TRBJ1-5; 8 bases align to TRBD1. V trimming: 2 bases; J trimming: 3 bases; junction bases outside the gene matches: 9. Germline V gene data show CDR1 as SGHTA and CDR2 as FQGNSA. This CDR3 is 17 amino acids long. This chain's CDR3 is CASSLLVTGAINQPQHF. CDR3 nucleotide sequence: TGTGCCAGCAGCTTATTGGTGACAGGGGCCATCAATCAGCCCCAGCATTTT.

The CDR3 loop is CASSSNYGTDSNQPQHF. For the CDR3, the DNA is TGTGCCAGCAGCTCAAATTATGGGACAGATAGCAATCAGCCCCAGCATTTT. The genes are TRBV7-9 and TRBJ1-5; 7 bases are a match to TRBD1. The CDR3 is 17 amino acids. Germline V gene data show CDR1 as SEHNR and CDR2 as FQNEAQ (reference sequence). With 4 bases clipped from V and 0 bases from J, the junction kept 9 bases outside the gene matches.

This clone was counted a few times. The V call is TRBV2, the J call TRBJ1-2; D is unresolved. Trimming removed 5 bases at V and 5 bases at J, with 6 bases between. The CDR3 has 11 residues. Per germline, CDR1 SNHLY and CDR2 FYNNEI. The CDR3, as DNA: TGTGCCAGCAGTAAGGTGTATGGCTACACCTTC. It encodes CASSKVYGYTF.

This chain connects TRBV6-5 to TRBJ2-7, with D unresolved. The CDR3 is 14 residues long. Germline CDR1 is MNHEY and CDR2 is SVGAGI. V lost 0 bases and J 1 base, leaving 7 bases between the germline ends. The CDR3 nucleotides are TGTGCCAGCAGTTACTCGCCGGAATCCTACGAGCAGTACTTC. Its protein product is CASSYSPESYEQYF.

The chain recombines TRBV4-3 with TRBJ2-2; 8 bases are shared with TRBD2. V dropped 3 bases and J dropped 3; count of bases not matched to a gene: 9. The length of the CDR3 is 17 residues. Germline assignment: CDR1 LGHNA and CDR2 YSLEER. The CDR3 DNA is TGCGCCAGCAGCCACCTCCCGGGACTAGGGGACACCGGGGAGCTGTTTTTT. Encoded protein: CASSHLPGLGDTGELFF.

The V and J genes are TRBV11-2 and TRBJ1-5, with 7 bases fitting TRBD1. The V gene end was trimmed by 5 bases and the J gene end by 1 base; junction bases not matched to a gene: 5. The CDR3 runs 15 residues. The germline V gene encodes CDR1 SGHAT and CDR2 FQNNGV. The CDR3 region is CASSQGVGSNQPQHF. In DNA form, the CDR3 reads TGTGCCAGCAGCCAGGGGGTTGGAAGCAATCAGCCCCAGCATTTT.

This chain joins TRBV27 and TRBJ1-5; tentatively, D is TRBD1 (5 bases). CDR3 size: 15 residues. V was shortened by 6 bases and J by 11 bases, with 23 bases between the two germline ends. Germline V lookup: CDR1 MNHEY, CDR2 SMNVEV (reference sequence). CDR3 region: CASSSGAAYLGAQHF. The DNA of the CDR3 is TGTGCCAGCAGCTCCGGGGCGGCCTATTTGGGAGCCCAGCATTTT.

This chain links TRBV4-3 with TRBJ2-1; D unresolved. The CDR3 runs 15 residues. V was shortened by 0 bases and J by 7 bases, with 13 bases between the two germline ends. CDR1 is LGHNA, CDR2 YSLEER, per germline. The CDR3, as DNA: TGCGCCAGCAGCCAAGATGGAGAGGTTGGGAATGAGCAGTTCTTC. Amino acids: CASSQDGEVGNEQFF.

The chain has TRBV27 and TRBJ2-2; 10 bases agree with TRBD2. There are 17 residues in the CDR3. V was pared by 6 bases and J by 5 bases, with 12 bases of the junction left unmatched. Per germline, CDR1 MNHEY and CDR2 SMNVEV (reference sequence). The chain's CDR3 is CASSQIGFSGGTGELFF. In nucleotides, the CDR3 is TGTGCCAGCAGCCAAATTGGGTTTAGCGGGGGGACCGGGGAGCTGTTTTTT.

The V call is TRBV4-3, the J call TRBJ2-7; the D gene is possibly TRBD2 (5 bases). Trimming left V 0 bases short and J 6 bases short, with 18 bases between. Germline CDR1 LGHNA, CDR2 YSLEER. The CDR3 covers 16 residues. CDR3 DNA sequence: TGCGCCAGCAGCCAAGACTGGGCTAGCACATTTGTCGAGCAGTACTTC. Its translation: CASSQDWASTFVEQYF.

V gene TRBV19 combines with J gene TRBJ2-5; 9 nucleotides match TRBD1. V gave up 2 bases and J gave up 4 bases; unmatched junction bases: 5. The CDR3 totals 15 residues. The V gene's germline CDR1 is LNHDA and CDR2 SQIVND (reference sequence). In DNA, the CDR3 is TGTGCCAGTAGTATACAGGGACAGGGCTTAGAGACCCAGTACTTC. Its translation is CASSIQGQGLETQYF.

The V gene is TRBV7-6, the J gene TRBJ1-1; 8 bases agree with TRBD1. Looked up from germline, CDR1 is SGHVS and CDR2 is FNYEAQ. This CDR3 has 15 amino acids. Trimming took 0 bases from V and 3 from J; bases not matched to a gene: 3. CDR3 in amino acids: CASSLAQGAYTEAFF. CDR3 coding DNA: TGTGCCAGCAGCTTAGCGCAGGGGGCGTACACTGAAGCTTTCTTT.

The chain uses TRBV21-1 and TRBJ1-2; the D segment call TRBD1 is taken from the table without a DNA check. TRBV21-1 constitutes a pseudogene. The CDR3 loop spans 18 amino acids. The CDR3 loop reads CASSKDPGGTGRFYGYTF. The CDR3 nucleotides read TGTGCCAGCAGCAAAGATCCGGGTGGGACAGGGAGGTTCTATGGCTACACCTTC.

This CDR3 is CASSFPGTQETQYF. The DNA of the CDR3 is TGTGCCAGCAGCTTTCCCGGGACCCAAGAGACCCAGTACTTC. This chain connects TRBV11-2 to TRBJ2-5, with D perhaps TRBD1 or TRBD2 (5 bases each). CDR3 size: 14 residues. Trimming stripped 3 bases from V and 1 base from J, with 9 bases between. Germline CDR1 is SGHAT and CDR2 is FQNNGV.

This rearrangement joins TRBV2 to TRBJ1-4, with 7 nucleotides matching TRBD1. The CDR3 spans 14 residues. CDR1 is SNHLY, CDR2 FYNNEI, per germline. V was clipped by 6 bases and J by 6 bases; unmatched bases: 7. The CDR3 region is CASRPGQVDEKLFF. The CDR3 DNA follows: TGTGCCAGCAGACCCGGACAGGTGGATGAAAAACTGTTTTTT.

V gene TRBV4-2 combines with J gene TRBJ2-1, with 11 bases aligning to TRBD2. The CDR3 runs 15 residues. V dropped 5 bases and J dropped 4; count of bases not matched to a gene: 4. Germline values: CDR1 LGHNA, CDR2 YNFKEQ. This chain's CDR3 is CASSFPSGGYNEQFF. The CDR3 coding sequence is TGTGCCAGCAGCTTTCCTAGCGGGGGGTACAATGAGCAGTTCTTC.

The chain combines TRBV6-6 with TRBJ2-7, with TRBD2 matching 7 bases. The ends lost 6 bases at V and 2 bases at J; junction bases unmatched: 10. The CDR3 consists of 15 residues. CDR1 and CDR2 (germline): MNHNY, SVGAGI (reference sequence). CDR3 loop: CASSPFKGGTYEQYF. CDR3 DNA: TGTGCCAGCAGCCCTTTCAAGGGAGGGACCTACGAGCAGTACTTC.

V gene TRBV14 combines with J gene TRBJ2-7; D not certain. Germline V gene sequence: CDR1 SGHDN, CDR2 FVKESK. Trimming cost V 0 bases and J 6 bases, with 9 bases left between them. The CDR3 totals 13 residues. The CDR3 protein is CASSQDLRAEQYF. CDR3 bases: TGTGCCAGCAGCCAAGATTTGCGAGCCGAGCAGTACTTC.

The chain links TRBV6-1 to TRBJ1-5, with a weak D call TRBD1 (5 bases). Per the germline V gene, CDR1 is MNHNS and CDR2 is SASEGT. With 0 bases removed from V and 4 bases from J, the gap between germline ends came to 13 bases. This CDR3 comprises 16 residues. DNA for the CDR3: TGTGCCAGCAGTGAAGCGTTGGGGGAGGGGAATCAGCCCCAGCATTTT. Its protein is CASSEALGEGNQPQHF.

The chain links TRBV5-1 to TRBJ1-1; D is uncertain. Germline lookup yields CDR1 SGHRS and CDR2 YFSETQ. Trimming cost V 3 bases and J 0 bases, with 9 bases left between them. CDR3 length: 14 residues. CDR3 sequence (DNA): TGCGCCAGCAGCTGGGATGAGATGAACACTGAAGCTTTCTTT. It yields the protein CASSWDEMNTEAFF.

The rearrangement links TRBV9 to TRBJ2-5; the match to TRBD2 covers 7 bases. Germline V gene sequence: CDR1 SGDLS, CDR2 YYNGEE. The CDR3 has 18 amino acids. V dropped 0 bases and J dropped 3; count of bases not matched to a gene: 14. The CDR3 region is CASSVGALGLAVKETQYF. DNA for the CDR3: TGTGCCAGCAGCGTAGGCGCCCTGGGTCTAGCGGTGAAAGAGACCCAGTACTTC.

The chain employs TRBV4-1 and TRBJ2-2; D unclear. The ends were cut back, 1 base at V and 6 bases at J, with 6 bases in the middle. This CDR3 spans 13 amino acids. Germline lookup yields CDR1 MGHRA and CDR2 YSYEKL. The CDR3 DNA is TGCGCCAGCAGCCAAGCGGTAGCCGGGGAGCTGTTTTTT. Encoded protein: CASSQAVAGELFF.

This chain uses TRBV4-1 with TRBJ2-3; TRBD2 agrees at 13 bases. Trimming cost V 7 bases and J 8 bases; bases outside gene matches: 6. The length of the CDR3 is 14 residues. From germline, CDR1 is MGHRA and CDR2 YSYEKL. CDR3 in amino acids: CASTGTSGASTQYF. The CDR3 DNA reads as TGCGCCAGCACCGGGACTAGCGGGGCCAGTACGCAGTATTTT.

This chain connects TRBV4-1 to TRBJ1-4; unclear D gene. Trimming removed 0 bases from V and 8 bases from J, with 22 bases in between. The V gene's germline CDR1 is MGHRA and CDR2 YSYEKL. This CDR3 region has 18 residues. This chain's CDR3 is CASSQDVHLRVLKEKLFF. CDR3 in DNA: TGCGCCAGCAGCCAAGACGTTCATTTAAGGGTCCTTAAGGAAAAACTGTTTTTT.